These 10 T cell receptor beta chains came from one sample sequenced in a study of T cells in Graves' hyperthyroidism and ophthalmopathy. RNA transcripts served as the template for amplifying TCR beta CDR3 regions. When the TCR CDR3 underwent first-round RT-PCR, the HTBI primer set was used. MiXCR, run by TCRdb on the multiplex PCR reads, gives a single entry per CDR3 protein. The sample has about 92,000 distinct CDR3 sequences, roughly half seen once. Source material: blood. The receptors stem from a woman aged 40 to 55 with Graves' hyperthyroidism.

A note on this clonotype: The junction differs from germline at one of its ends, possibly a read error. CDR3 protein: CASSLGGGF. The CDR3 nucleotides read TGTGCCAGCAGCTTAGGGGGCGGTTTT. This chain joins TRBV7-4 and TRBJ1-5; the D gene is possibly TRBD1 (5 bases). The CDR3 is made up of 9 amino acids. Germline CDR1 and CDR2: SGHVT and SQSDAQ.

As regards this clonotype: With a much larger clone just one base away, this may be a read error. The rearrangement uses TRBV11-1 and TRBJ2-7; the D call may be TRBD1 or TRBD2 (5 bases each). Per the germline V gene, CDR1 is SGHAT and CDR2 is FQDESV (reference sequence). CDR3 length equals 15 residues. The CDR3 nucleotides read TGTGCCAGCAGCTTGGGGAGACAGCCCTCCTACGAGCAGGACTTC. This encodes CASSLGRQPSYEQDF.

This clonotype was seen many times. CDR3 region: CASSQVGLADEQYF. The CDR3 DNA is TGTGCCAGCAGCCAAGTCGGACTAGCGGACGAGCAGTACTTC. This chain uses TRBV7-8 with TRBJ2-7, with 10 bases lining up with TRBD2. Germline CDR1 and CDR2: SGHVS and FQNEAQ. The CDR3 has 14 amino acids. The J segment lost 5 bases and the V segment lost 5 bases, leaving 6 bases of the junction unmatched.

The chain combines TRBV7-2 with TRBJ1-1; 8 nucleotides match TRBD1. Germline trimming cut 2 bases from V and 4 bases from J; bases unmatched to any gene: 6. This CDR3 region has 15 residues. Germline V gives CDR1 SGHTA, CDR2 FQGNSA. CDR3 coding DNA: TGTGCCAGCAGCTTATATTGGGGACAGGCCACTGAAGCTTTCTTT. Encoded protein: CASSLYWGQATEAFF.

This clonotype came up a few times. CDR3 loop: CASSLEPSGTGFTEAFF. The DNA for the CDR3 is TGTGCCAGCAGCTTGGAGCCTTCCGGGACAGGGTTCACTGAAGCTTTCTTT. This chain connects TRBV5-8 to TRBJ1-1; 9 nucleotides align to TRBD1. Germline CDR1 SGHTS, CDR2 YDEGEE. V lost 0 bases, J lost 4 bases, and 10 bases stayed unmatched. This CDR3 is built from 17 residues. The variable domain in full, with the rest retrieved from reference TRBV5-8 and TRBJ1-1, is EAGVTQSPTHLIKTRGQQATLRCSPISGHTSVYWYQQALGLGLQFLLWYDEGEERNRGNFPPRFSGRQFPNYSSELNVNALELEDSALYLCASSLEPSGTGFTEAFFGQGTRLTVV.

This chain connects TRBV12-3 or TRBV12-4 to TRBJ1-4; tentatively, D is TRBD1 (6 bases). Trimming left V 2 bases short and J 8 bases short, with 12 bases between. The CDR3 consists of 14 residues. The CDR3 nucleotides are TGTGCCAGCAGTTTATCAGGGGCTGGGGAAAAACTGTTTTTT. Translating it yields CASSLSGAGEKLFF.

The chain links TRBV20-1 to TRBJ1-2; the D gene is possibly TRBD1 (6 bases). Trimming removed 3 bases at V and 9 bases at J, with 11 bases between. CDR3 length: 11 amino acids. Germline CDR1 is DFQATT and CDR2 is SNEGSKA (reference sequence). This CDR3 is CSASKGGSYTF. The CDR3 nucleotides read TGCAGTGCTAGTAAGGGGGGAAGCTACACCTTC.

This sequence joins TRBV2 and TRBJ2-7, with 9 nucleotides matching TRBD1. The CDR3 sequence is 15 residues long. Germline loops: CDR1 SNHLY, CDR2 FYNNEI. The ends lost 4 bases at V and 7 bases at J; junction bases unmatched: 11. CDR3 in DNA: TGTGCCAGCAGTGTATGGGAACAGGGGGCCAGGGAGCAGTACTTC. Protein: CASSVWEQGAREQYF.

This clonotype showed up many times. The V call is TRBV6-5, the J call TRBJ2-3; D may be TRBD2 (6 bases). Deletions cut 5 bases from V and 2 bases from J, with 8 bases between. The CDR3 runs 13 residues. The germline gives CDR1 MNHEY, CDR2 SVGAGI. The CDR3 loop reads CASSPDYTDTQYF. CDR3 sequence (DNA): TGTGCCAGCAGTCCGGACTACACAGATACGCAGTATTTT.

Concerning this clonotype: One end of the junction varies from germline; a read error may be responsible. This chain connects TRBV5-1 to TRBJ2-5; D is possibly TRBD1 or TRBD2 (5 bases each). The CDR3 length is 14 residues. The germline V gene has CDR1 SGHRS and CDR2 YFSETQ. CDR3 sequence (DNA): TGCGCCAGCAGCTTTGGCGACAGAAGGGAGACCCAGCGCTTC. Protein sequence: CASSFGDRRETQRF.